The text below deals with one T cell receptor beta chain. The sample belongs to a study of shared clonotypes between healthy human individuals. Profiling relied on immunoSEQ multiplex PCR, and the TCRdb table lists in-frame clones only, not all of them. Of around 1.1 million clones listed, around three quarters are singletons. The CDR3 has 14 amino acids. Germline values: CDR1 SQVTM, CDR2 ANQGSEA. V lost 6 bases, J lost 0 bases, and 14 bases lay in between. The sample taken for sequencing was memory CD4+ T cells from PBMCs. Subset here: CD45RA-negative fraction. The chain carries TRBV29-1 and TRBJ2-5, with no clear D. This clonotype was obtained from a man aged 18 to 30 in good health. Some clones in this sample may be carry-over from other donors' samples. The CDR3 DNA reads TGCAGCGTCCGAAAAAACTGGAACCAAGAGACCCAGTACTTC. Translated, it gives CSVRKNWNQETQYF.